The 18 T cell receptor beta chains presented below share a single source sample, sequenced in a study of post-analysis software for immune sequencing data. Whole-study findings and limits: Patients showed TRBV5-6, TRBV5-1 and TRBV20-1 among roughly five TRBV segments more frequent than in controls.

Unique molecular identifiers featured in each of the TCR beta cDNA libraries. TCRdb used MiXCR to reprocess the PCR reads, holding one entry per CDR3 protein. The table has hundreds of thousands of distinct CDR3 sequences, over 35% seen once. Their antigen targets remain unknown. The sequenced sample consisted of blood. Receptor source: a girl between 5 and 17 years old with multiple sclerosis.

This clonotype was found a few times. This sequence joins TRBV20-1 and TRBJ2-1; a possible D gene is TRBD2 (6 bases). V dropped 7 bases and J dropped 4 bases, with 11 bases sitting between them. The CDR3 totals 12 residues. From germline, CDR1 is DFQATT and CDR2 SNEGSKA (reference sequence). The CDR3 spells CSGPAGYNEQFF. DNA for the CDR3: TGCAGTGGGCCAGCGGGTTACAATGAGCAGTTCTTC.

CDR3 bases: TGTGCCAGCAGTTCGAGGGAGCTGTTTTTT. Translation: CASSSRELFF. The rearrangement joins TRBV12-3 or TRBV12-4 to TRBJ2-2; D ambiguous. Trimming took off 4 bases at V and 9 bases at J, with 3 bases between the two ends. CDR3 length equals 10 residues.

A remark on this clonotype: Germline and junction disagree at one end, which may indicate a read error. This sequence joins TRBV11-1 and TRBJ2-6; D might be TRBD2 (6 bases). The CDR3 contains 16 residues. CDR1 is SGHAT, CDR2 FQDESV, per germline (reference sequence). CDR3 protein: CASSPGRDSGANALTF. The CDR3, as DNA: TGTGCCAGCAGCCCGGGACGGGACTCTGGGGCCAACGCCCTGACTTTC.

The rearrangement links TRBV12-3 or TRBV12-4 to TRBJ2-7; 9 nucleotides agree with TRBD2. The length of the CDR3 is 15 residues. Trimming cost V 5 bases and J 10 bases; bases outside gene matches: 15. CDR3 DNA sequence: TGTGCCAGCAGTCCGTGGACTAGCGAGAGAGAGGCCCAGTACTTC. This gives the protein CASSPWTSEREAQYF.

In this sample, this clonotype turned up a few times. The chain has TRBV29-1 and TRBJ2-5, with TRBD2 identical over 8 bases. After removal of 4 bases from V and 5 bases from J, the junction contained 6 bases not matched to a gene. Germline V gene lookup returns CDR1 SQVTM and CDR2 ANQGSEA. This CDR3 comprises 13 residues. The CDR3 region has the DNA TGCAGCGTTGCCCCGACTAGCGTGGAGACCCAGTACTTC. Translated: CSVAPTSVETQYF.

J is TRBJ2-1 and V is TRBV20-1; D call uncertain. V lost 3 bases, J lost 0 bases, and 9 bases lay in between. The V gene's germline CDR1 is DFQATT and CDR2 SNEGSKA (reference sequence). The CDR3 totals 14 residues. This CDR3 is CSASRTDSYNEQFF. Written as DNA, the CDR3 is TGCAGTGCTAGTCGGACGGACTCCTACAATGAGCAGTTCTTC.

Notes on this clonotype: Mismatch with germline at one junction end may stem from a read error. This chain joins TRBV7-6 and TRBJ2-1; 12 nucleotides align to TRBD2. The germline V gene encodes CDR1 SGHVS and CDR2 FNYEAQ. The CDR3 sequence is 13 residues long. CDR3 DNA sequence: TGTGCTAGCAGCTCCGGGACTAGCGGGGAGCAGTTCTTC. Translation gives CASSSGTSGEQFF.

There are many counts of this clonotype. V is TRBV7-2 and J is TRBJ2-7, with D possibly being TRBD1 or TRBD2 (6 bases each). V gave up 7 bases and J gave up 6 bases, with 13 bases separating them. The CDR3 sequence is 12 residues long. The V gene's germline CDR1 is SGHTA and CDR2 FQGNSA. As DNA, the CDR3 is TGTGCCAGCACCCTTAAGGGGGGCGAGCAGTACTTC. Translation: CASTLKGGEQYF.

This clonotype was observed a handful of times. The chain employs TRBV11-3 and TRBJ2-5, with TRBD2 matching over 7 bases. Germline V gives CDR1 SGHNT, CDR2 YENEEA. The CDR3 has 15 amino acids. Trimming removed 5 bases from V and 1 base from J; junction bases left unmatched: 7. The CDR3 nucleotides read TGTGCCAGCAGCCCTTCGGGGGGAATCCAAGAGACCCAGTACTTC. The encoded protein is CASSPSGGIQETQYF.

This clonotype has a single count. The chain has TRBV18 and TRBJ2-5; 10 nucleotides line up with TRBD1. The end of the DNA is better explained by TRBJ2-7, so the J call may be wrong. The CDR3 has 15 residues. Looked up from germline, CDR1 is KGHSH and CDR2 is LQKENI. The CDR3 region is CASSPRDRGRSEQYF. DNA for the CDR3: TGTGCCAGCTCACCGAGGGACAGGGGTCGTTCCGAGCAGTACTTC.

Worth noting for this clonotype: One junction end disagrees with the germline gene, perhaps due to a read error. The gene calls are TRBV12-3 or TRBV12-4 and TRBJ2-7; D ambiguous. The CDR3 extends over 12 amino acids. CDR3 DNA sequence: TGTGCCAGCAATTTAAGGGCCTACGAGCAGTACTTC. Translating gives CASNLRAYEQYF.

In regard to this clonotype: Mismatch with germline at one junction end may stem from a read error. V is TRBV28 and J is TRBJ1-2, with D maybe TRBD1 (5 bases). Germline V gene data show CDR1 as MDHEN and CDR2 as SYDVKM. The CDR3 extends over 14 amino acids. This CDR3 reads CACSLSPGGDGYTF. As DNA, the CDR3 is TGTGCCTGCAGTTTATCCCCCGGGGGAGATGGCTACACCTTC.

This clonotype was seen only a few times. V and J are TRBV5-1 and TRBJ2-7; D is possibly TRBD2 (6 bases). Germline loops: CDR1 SGHRS, CDR2 YFSETQ. The V gene lost 4 bases and the J gene lost 3 bases, with 14 bases spanning the gap. The CDR3 sequence is 14 residues long. This chain's CDR3 is CASSGEVWGYEQYF. The CDR3 bases are TGCGCCAGCAGCGGGGAGGTTTGGGGCTACGAGCAGTACTTC. The whole variable domain, remainder taken from reference TRBV5-1 and TRBJ2-7, is KAGVTQTPRYLIKTRGQQVTLSCSPISGHRSVSWYQQTPGQGLQFLFEYFSETQRNKGNFPGRFSGRQFSNSRSEMNVSTLELGDSALYLCASSGEVWGYEQYFGPGTRLTVT.

This sequence joins TRBV12-3 or TRBV12-4 and TRBJ2-3; 10 nucleotides match TRBD2. Trimming removed 3 bases from V and 2 bases from J; junction bases left unmatched: 8. This CDR3 has 17 amino acids. CDR3 nucleotide sequence: TGTGCCAGCAGTTTGGGAACACTAGCGGGACCCACAGATACGCAGTATTTT. Amino acids: CASSLGTLAGPTDTQYF.

About this clonotype itself: A read error may produce the germline difference seen at one junction end. The chain is built from TRBV7-2 and TRBJ2-1; D unclear. CDR3 length equals 13 residues. Germline V gene data show CDR1 as SGHTA and CDR2 as FQGNSA. CDR3 in amino acids: CASSPTNYNVQFF. CDR3 DNA: TGTGCCAGCAGCCCTACTAATTACAATGTGCAGTTCTTC.

The chain couples TRBV6-6 to TRBJ2-7; no firm D call. Germline V gives CDR1 MNHNY, CDR2 SVGAGI (reference sequence). This CDR3 contains 14 residues. The ends were cut back, 0 bases at V and 3 bases at J, with 9 bases in the middle. The CDR3 sequence is CASSYSNPNYEQYF. The CDR3 nucleotides are TGTGCCAGCAGTTACTCTAACCCTAACTACGAGCAGTACTTC.

The chain carries TRBV21-1 and TRBJ2-1; TRBD2 reflects the table's D call only, with no check against the DNA. TRBV21-1 is noted as a pseudogene. The CDR3 extends over 16 amino acids. CDR3 sequence (DNA): TGTGCCAGCAGTTCCGGAGCGGGAATCTCCTACAATGAGCAGTTCTTC. Encoded protein: CASSSGAGISYNEQFF.

This clonotype was observed a handful of times. This chain uses TRBV29-1 with TRBJ2-7, with D perhaps matching TRBD1 (6 bases). Germline V gives CDR1 SQVTM, CDR2 ANQGSEA. V was clipped by 4 bases and J by 2 bases, with 9 bases between them. The CDR3 covers 12 residues. CDR3 amino acids: CSVGTDPYEQYF. The DNA of the CDR3 is TGCAGCGTTGGGACAGATCCCTACGAGCAGTACTTC.